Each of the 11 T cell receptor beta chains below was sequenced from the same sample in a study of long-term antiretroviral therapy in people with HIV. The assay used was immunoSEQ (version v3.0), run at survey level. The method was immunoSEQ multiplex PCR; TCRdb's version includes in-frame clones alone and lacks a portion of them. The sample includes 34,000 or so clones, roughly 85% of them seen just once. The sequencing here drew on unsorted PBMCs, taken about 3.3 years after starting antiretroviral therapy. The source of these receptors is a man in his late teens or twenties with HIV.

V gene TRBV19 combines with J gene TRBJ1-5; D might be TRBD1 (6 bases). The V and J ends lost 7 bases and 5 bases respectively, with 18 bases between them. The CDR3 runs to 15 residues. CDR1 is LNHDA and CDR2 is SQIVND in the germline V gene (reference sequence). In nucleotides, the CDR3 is TGTGCCAGTACCTCCCGACAGGCTGAACATCAGCCCCAGCATTTT. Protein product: CASTSRQAEHQPQHF.

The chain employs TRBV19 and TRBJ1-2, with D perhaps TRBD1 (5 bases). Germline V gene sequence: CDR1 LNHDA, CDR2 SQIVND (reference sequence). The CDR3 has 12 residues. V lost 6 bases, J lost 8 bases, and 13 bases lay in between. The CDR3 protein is CASSRWGDGYTF. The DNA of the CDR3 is TGTGCCAGTAGCCGTTGGGGGGACGGCTACACCTTC.

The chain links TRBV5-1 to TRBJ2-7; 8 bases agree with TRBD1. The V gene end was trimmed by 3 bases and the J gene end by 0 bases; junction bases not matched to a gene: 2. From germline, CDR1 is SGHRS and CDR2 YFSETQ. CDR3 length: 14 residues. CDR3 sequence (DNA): TGCGCCAGCAGCTCGGACAGGGACTCCTACGAGCAGTACTTC. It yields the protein CASSSDRDSYEQYF.

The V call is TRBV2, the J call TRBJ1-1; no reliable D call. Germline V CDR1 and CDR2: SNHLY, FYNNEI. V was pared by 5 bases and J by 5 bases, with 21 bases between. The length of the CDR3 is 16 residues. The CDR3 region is CASSLKQRVWKTEAFF. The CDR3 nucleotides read TGTGCCAGCAGTTTAAAACAGAGGGTCTGGAAGACTGAAGCTTTCTTT.

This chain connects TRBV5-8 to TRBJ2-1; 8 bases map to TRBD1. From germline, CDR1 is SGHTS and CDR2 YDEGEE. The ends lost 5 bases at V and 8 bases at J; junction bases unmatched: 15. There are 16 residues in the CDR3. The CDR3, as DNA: TGTGCCAGCAGGAAGGCCAGAACAGGGGGTAACGATGAGCAGTTCTTC. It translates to CASRKARTGGNDEQFF. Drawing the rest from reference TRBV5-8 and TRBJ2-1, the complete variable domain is EAGVTQSPTHLIKTRGQQATLRCSPISGHTSVYWYQQALGLGLQFLLWYDEGEERNRGNFPPRFSGRQFPNYSSELNVNALELEDSALYLCASRKARTGGNDEQFFGPGTRLTVL.

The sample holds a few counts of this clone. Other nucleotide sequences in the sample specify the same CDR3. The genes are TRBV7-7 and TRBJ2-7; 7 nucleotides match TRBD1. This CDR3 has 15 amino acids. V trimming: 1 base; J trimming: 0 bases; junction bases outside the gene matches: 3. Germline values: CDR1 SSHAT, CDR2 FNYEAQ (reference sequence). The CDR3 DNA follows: TGTGCCAGCAGCTTAGGACAGGGACCCTCCTACGAGCAGTACTTC. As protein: CASSLGQGPSYEQYF.

Here the CDR3 reads CASSLTSGPSYNEQFF. CDR3 sequence (DNA): TGTGCCAGCAGTCTGACTAGCGGGCCCTCCTACAATGAGCAGTTCTTC. This chain connects TRBV28 to TRBJ2-1; 10 nucleotides match TRBD2. Per the germline V gene, CDR1 is MDHEN and CDR2 is SYDVKM. This CDR3 is 16 amino acids long. The J segment lost 0 bases and the V segment lost 5 bases, leaving 4 bases of the junction unmatched.

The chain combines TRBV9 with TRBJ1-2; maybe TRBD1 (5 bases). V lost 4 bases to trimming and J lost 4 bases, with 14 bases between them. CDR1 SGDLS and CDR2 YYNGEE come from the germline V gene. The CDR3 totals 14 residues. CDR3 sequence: CASSPQEGRYGYTF. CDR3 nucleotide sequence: TGTGCCAGCAGCCCACAGGAAGGTCGCTATGGCTACACCTTC.

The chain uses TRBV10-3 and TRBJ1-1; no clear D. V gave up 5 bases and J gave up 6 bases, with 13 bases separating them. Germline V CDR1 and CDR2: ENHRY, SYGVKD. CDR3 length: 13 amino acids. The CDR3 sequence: CAISRNSPPEAFF. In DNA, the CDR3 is TGTGCCATCAGTAGAAATAGTCCCCCTGAAGCTTTCTTT.

CDR3 in DNA: TGTGCCAGTAGTATAGCTGGGTTCGGCACTGAAGCTTTCTTT. Protein: CASSIAGFGTEAFF. V is TRBV19 and J is TRBJ1-1, with D uncertain. V gave up 1 base and J gave up 4 bases, with 10 bases separating them. Germline values: CDR1 LNHDA, CDR2 SQIVND (reference sequence). The CDR3 has 14 residues.

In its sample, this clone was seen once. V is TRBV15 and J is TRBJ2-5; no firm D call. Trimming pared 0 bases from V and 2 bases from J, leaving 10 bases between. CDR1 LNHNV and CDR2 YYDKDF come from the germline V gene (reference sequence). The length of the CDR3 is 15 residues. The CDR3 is CATSRDRRGQETQYF. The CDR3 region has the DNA TGTGCCACCAGCAGAGATCGGAGAGGACAAGAGACCCAGTACTTC.